A selection of T cell receptor beta chains follows, all from one sample in a study of PD-L1 blockade in urothelial cancer. Using immunoSEQ multiplex PCR, the repertoire was profiled, and TCRdb retains in-frame clones only, with some absent. This table has about 41,000 clones, about 85% appearing once. This material consisted of PBMCs, taken around atezolizumab (anti-PD-L1) treatment. All receptors derive from a man in his 70s with urothelial cancer. Each CDR3 is given with its conserved first and last residue.

v_call	j_call	cdr3_aa
TRBV18	TRBJ2-7	CASSLPGTGRSGYEQYF
TRBV5-6	TRBJ2-5	CASSFSIAGGSGETQYF
TRBV27	TRBJ2-7	CASRTVSGISYEQYF
TRBV7-9	TRBJ2-1	CASSGLAGSNEQFF
TRBV2	TRBJ2-1	CASSVTGGMYNEQFF
TRBV5-1	TRBJ2-5	CASSLLGQGTQYF
TRBV18	TRBJ2-7	CASSPSGRGNYEQYF
TRBV10-3	TRBJ2-5	CAISGGGGQETQYF
TRBV7-2	TRBJ2-5	CASSSYRGVGETQYF
TRBV5-1	TRBJ1-2	CASSLEAGAIRGYTF
TRBV11-2	TRBJ2-3	CASSSPSGGSTDTQYF
TRBV5-4	TRBJ2-7	CASRGLAGDEQYF
TRBV30	TRBJ1-1	CAWSLETENTEAFF
TRBV11-2	TRBJ2-5	CASSLRLVSQETQYF
TRBV25-1	TRBJ2-7	CASSSQGQGEGEQYF
TRBV10-3	TRBJ2-7	CAISEGGGSYFEQYF
TRBV2	TRBJ2-1	CASSDGYNEQFF
TRBV19	TRBJ1-1	CASSIRGYTEAFF
TRBV28	TRBJ1-2	CASRMGTGSYYGYTF
TRBV5-4	TRBJ2-4	CASSLELDSIQYF
TRBV2	TRBJ2-7	CASTSEGGGGYEQYF
TRBV5-1	TRBJ2-7	CASSFGTSGNSYEQYF
TRBV18	TRBJ1-3	CASSPLAGLSGNTIYF
TRBV4-2	TRBJ2-3	CASSQEASGITDTQYF
TRBV5-4	TRBJ2-5	CASSLGTGETQYF
TRBV5-1	TRBJ1-1	CASSLGQGVGEAFF
TRBV13	TRBJ1-1	CASSLGVSSGETEAFF
TRBV19	TRBJ2-2	CASSIGAGGNGELFF
TRBV10-2	TRBJ2-7	CASMGQGNYEQYF
TRBV6-1	TRBJ1-1	CASSEFGGVRAFF
TRBV5-4	TRBJ2-3	CASSRTSGRGDTQYF
TRBV4-1	TRBJ2-2	CASSPGLAGAGELFF
TRBV2	TRBJ2-7	CASSSDRVWEQYF
TRBV29-1	TRBJ1-1	CSAESHLNTEAFF
TRBV6-5	TRBJ2-7	CASSPRQGGYEQYF